These T cell receptor beta chains were read from a single sample in a study of blood T cells in healthy people across ages. TCRdb analysed the 5' RACE reads with MiXCR anew, one entry per CDR3 protein. The sample has 730,000 or so distinct CDR3 sequences; roughly 43% are singletons. The material sequenced was blood. The receptor set was obtained from an older man in good health. The CDR3 runs from the conserved cysteine through the conserved F or W. The D gene is left open where the match is weak. Size is stated for part of the rows, as once, few or many counts, or as a class when the clone is expanded.

v_call,clone_size,j_call,d_call,cdr3_length,cdr3_aa,cdr3_nt
TRBV4-2,few,TRBJ1-2,-,14,CASSREGTSWGYTF,TGTGCCAGCAGCCGTGAAGGGACCTCCTGGGGCTACACCTTC
TRBV25-1,-,TRBJ2-5,TRBD1,14,CASSDSGGKGTQYF,TGTGCCAGCAGTGATTCAGGGGGAAAAGGGACCCAGTACTTC
TRBV6-1,few,TRBJ2-3,-,17,CASSPTTNLQGKDTQYF,TGTGCCAGCAGTCCGACGACCAACCTTCAGGGGAAGGATACGCAGTATTTT
TRBV20-1,-,TRBJ1-5,-,16,CSAQKGGGDRNQPQHF,TGCAGTGCTCAGAAAGGGGGGGGAGATCGCAATCAGCCCCAGCATTTT
TRBV29-1,many,TRBJ2-1,TRBD2,14,CSAPSGTSHNEQFF,TGCAGCGCACCATCCGGGACTAGCCACAATGAGCAGTTCTTC
TRBV30,-,TRBJ2-1,-,11,CAWSGPNEQFF,TGTGCCTGGAGTGGACCAAATGAGCAGTTCTTC
TRBV20-1,-,TRBJ2-1,TRBD2,21,CSARFEGGPPMGGVSYNEQFF,TGCAGTGCCAGGTTTGAGGGAGGGCCACCCATGGGGGGAGTCTCCTACAATGAGCAGTTCTTC
TRBV5-4,few,TRBJ2-3,-,13,CASSPKGADTQYF,TGTGCCAGCAGCCCTAAAGGGGCAGATACGCAGTATTTT
TRBV6-6,few,TRBJ2-7,-,14,CASTLAGVAYEQYF,TGTGCCAGCACCCTAGCCGGAGTGGCCTACGAGCAGTACTTC
TRBV18,few,TRBJ2-3,-,16,CASSPPSGARTDTQYF,TGTGCCAGCTCACCACCCTCGGGGGCCCGCACAGATACGCAGTATTTT
TRBV7-7,few,TRBJ2-1,TRBD1,14,CASSFNIGDRAQFF,TGTGCTAGCAGCTTCAACATTGGGGACAGGGCTCAGTTCTTC
TRBV7-2,-,TRBJ2-6,-,17,CANSLGLGSSGANVLTF,TGTGCCAACAGCTTAGGGTTGGGCAGCTCTGGGGCCAACGTCCTGACTTTC
TRBV7-8,once,TRBJ2-7,-,14,CASSLRDSYYEQYF,TGTGCCAGCAGCTTAAGAGACAGTTACTACGAGCAGTACTTC
TRBV10-1,many,TRBJ2-7,-,14,CASSAGTRFYEQYF,TGCGCCAGCAGTGCCGGGACACGGTTCTACGAGCAGTACTTC
TRBV10-2,-,TRBJ2-5,-,13,CASGPGTKETQYF,TGCGCCAGCGGCCCGGGAACTAAAGAGACCCAGTACTTC
TRBV4-3,few,TRBJ2-1,-,15,CASSRISTGNNEQFF,TGCGCCAGCAGCCGGATTAGCACAGGCAACAATGAGCAGTTCTTC
TRBV4-3,-,TRBJ2-1,TRBD1,15,CASSQARTGGVEQFF,TGCGCCAGCAGCCAAGCAAGGACAGGGGGCGTTGAGCAGTTCTTC
TRBV4-3,few,TRBJ1-2,TRBD1,15,CASSQGAGGFGGYAF,TGCGCCAGCAGCCAGGGGGCAGGGGGCTTTGGGGGCTACGCCTTC
TRBV29-1,-,TRBJ2-3,-,14,CSVTRRGSADTQYF,TGCAGCGTCACCCGTCGGGGGAGCGCAGATACGCAGTATTTT
TRBV27,-,TRBJ1-2,TRBD1,18,CASSLYPGGGRLNYGYTF,TGTGCCAGCAGTTTGTACCCAGGGGGCGGAAGGCTTAACTATGGCTACACCTTC
TRBV4-3,-,TRBJ2-7,TRBD2,16,CASSLQSSGSTYEQYF,TGCGCCAGCAGCCTTCAATCTAGCGGGTCTACCTACGAGCAGTACTTC
TRBV6-5,-,TRBJ2-1,TRBD2,15,CASRPGTSGRNEQFF,TGTGCCAGCCGCCCCGGGACTAGCGGGAGGAATGAGCAGTTCTTC
TRBV4-3,-,TRBJ1-1,-,14,CANSQTNRNTEAFF,TGCGCCAACAGCCAAACCAACAGGAACACTGAAGCTTTCTTT
TRBV5-1,once,TRBJ2-2,-,13,CASSSLDTGELFF,TGCGCCAGCAGCTCCTTAGACACCGGGGAGCTGTTTTTT
TRBV6-1,once,TRBJ2-5,TRBD2,15,CASTQGSGGGETQYF,TGTGCCAGCACCCAAGGAAGCGGGGGCGGAGAGACCCAGTACTTC
TRBV20-1,many,TRBJ2-3,-,14,CSAKDGVSTDTQYF,TGCAGTGCAAAGGACGGGGTTAGCACAGATACGCAGTATTTT
TRBV12-3/TRBV12-4,-,TRBJ2-7,TRBD2,15,CASSLGASGSNEQYF,TGTGCCAGCAGTTTAGGAGCTAGCGGGAGCAATGAGCAGTACTTC
TRBV3-1,-,TRBJ2-7,TRBD2,15,CASSQGLAGGNEQYF,TGTGCCAGCAGCCAAGGCCTAGCGGGAGGGAATGAGCAGTACTTC
TRBV28,-,TRBJ2-7,TRBD2,16,CASSGGTSGIWNEQYF,TGTGCCAGCAGCGGCGGGACTAGCGGGATATGGAACGAGCAGTACTTC
TRBV20-1,-,TRBJ2-1,-,14,CSAPPEHSYNEQFF,TGCAGTGCTCCCCCGGAGCATTCCTACAATGAGCAGTTCTTC
TRBV7-3,many,TRBJ2-3,TRBD2,14,CASSPAGLVISQYF,TGTGCCAGCAGCCCAGCGGGACTAGTCATCTCGCAGTATTTT
TRBV2,-,TRBJ1-1,-,14,CASRREEEGTEAFF,TGTGCCAGCCGTCGCGAGGAGGAGGGCACTGAAGCTTTCTTT
TRBV6-2/TRBV6-3,-,TRBJ2-5,TRBD1,14,CASREGQGSNEQYF,TGTGCCAGCAGAGAGGGACAGGGGAGTAATGAGCAGTACTTC
TRBV20-1,-,TRBJ2-7,-,13,CSARMGPSYEQYF,TGCAGTGCTAGGATGGGGCCGTCCTACGAGCAGTACTTC
TRBV13,few,TRBJ1-1,-,18,CASSLGGSWGFQSSEAFF,TGTGCCAGCAGCTTAGGGGGGTCTTGGGGATTTCAGTCCTCTGAAGCTTTCTTT
TRBV29-1,many,TRBJ2-4,-,11,CSAEVKNIQYF,TGCAGCGCCGAGGTCAAAAACATTCAGTACTTC
TRBV20-1,-,TRBJ2-3,-,14,CSAVPGSSTDTQYF,TGCAGTGCTGTTCCGGGATCTAGCACAGATACGCAGTATTTT
TRBV12-3/TRBV12-4,-,TRBJ2-5,TRBD2,17,CASSTAGTSGRAETQYF,TGTGCCAGCAGTACAGCCGGGACTAGCGGACGTGCGGAGACCCAGTACTTC
TRBV4-2,few,TRBJ2-4,-,15,CASSQTGSPKNIQYF,TGTGCCAGCAGCCAAACAGGGAGCCCCAAAAACATTCAGTACTTC
TRBV5-1,few,TRBJ2-1,-,15,CASSLEGASDNEQFF,TGCGCCAGCAGCTTGGAGGGTGCATCGGACAATGAGCAGTTCTTC
TRBV4-3,many,TRBJ2-3,TRBD1,17,CASSQDALTGDTDTQYF,TGCGCCAGCAGCCAGGACGCCTTGACAGGGGACACAGATACGCAGTATTTT
TRBV6-2/TRBV6-3,-,TRBJ2-1,-,12,CASSRDSSLAFF,TGTGCCAGCAGTCGCGATAGCTCACTGGCGTTCTTC
TRBV2,-,TRBJ2-7,TRBD2,16,CASSSRTRGTSYEQYF,TGTGCCAGCAGTTCCCGGACTAGAGGGACGTCCTACGAGCAGTACTTC
TRBV7-2,few,TRBJ2-3,-,15,CASSLLAFLADTQYF,TGTGCCAGCAGCCTCTTGGCGTTCTTGGCAGATACGCAGTATTTT
TRBV5-1,-,TRBJ2-1,-,14,CASNLGYSLDEQFF,TGCGCCAGCAACTTGGGCTATAGTCTGGATGAGCAGTTCTTC
TRBV7-2,-,TRBJ1-5,-,15,CASSFGQASNQPQHF,TGTGCCAGCAGCTTTGGGCAGGCAAGCAATCAGCCCCAGCATTTT
TRBV5-1,-,TRBJ2-4,-,14,CASSARGQLYGQYF,TGCGCCAGCAGCGCACGCGGACAACTCTACGGGCAGTACTTC
TRBV20-1,few,TRBJ2-1,TRBD2,14,CSARLAGGYNEQFF,TGCAGTGCTCGACTAGCGGGAGGATACAATGAGCAGTTCTTC
TRBV7-6,few,TRBJ2-7,-,13,CASSLVCLNEQYF,TGTGCCAGCAGCTTAGTTTGTCTGAACGAGCAGTACTTC
TRBV3-1,few,TRBJ2-5,-,14,CASSRRQGAETQYF,TGTGCCAGCAGCCGACGGCAAGGTGCGGAGACCCAGTACTTC
TRBV4-3,-,TRBJ2-1,-,15,CASSRDRRANNEQFF,TGCGCCAGCAGCCGAGATCGACGGGCGAACAATGAGCAGTTCTTC
TRBV4-3,few,TRBJ2-3,-,16,CASSQDLAGAGDTQYF,TGCGCCAGCAGCCAAGATCTTGCGGGGGCCGGAGATACGCAGTATTTT
TRBV6-4,few,TRBJ2-7,-,13,CASSDSVVVEQYF,TGTGCCAGCAGTGACTCGGTGGTAGTTGAGCAGTACTTC
TRBV7-2,-,TRBJ1-2,TRBD1,16,CASSLDPSTGGYGHTF,TGTGCCAGCAGCTTAGACCCGTCGACAGGGGGCTATGGCCACACCTTC
TRBV28,few,TRBJ2-7,-,16,CASSLSVGQSPYEQYF,TGTGCCAGCAGTTTGTCCGTGGGGCAGAGCCCCTACGAGCAGTACTTC
TRBV20-1,-,TRBJ2-1,TRBD2,17,CSARGLAGPPSYNEQFF,TGCAGTGCTAGAGGGCTAGCGGGGCCCCCCTCCTACAATGAGCAGTTCTTC
TRBV9,-,TRBJ2-7,TRBD2,18,CASSVGTSGGAAYNEQYF,TGTGCCAGCAGCGTAGGGACTAGCGGGGGGGCCGCCTACAATGAGCAGTACTTC